This T cell receptor beta chain emerged from a study of blood T cells in healthy people across ages. The study, taken as a whole, reports: No one knew whether donors had CMV, which possibly confounded expanded clonotype changes. The recorded TCR beta diversity per million T cells decreased in a roughly linear manner with age.

Regarding this clonotype: As yet, its antigen is unknown.

The germline gives CDR1 SGHAT, CDR2 FQDESV (reference sequence). CDR3 size: 15 residues. Trimming removed 5 bases at V and 5 bases at J, with 19 bases between. Primed by a sample-barcoded 5' primer and a J-beta primer mix, a second PCR proceeded for about 6 to 11 cycles. TCRdb independently ran MiXCR on the 5' RACE reads; one entry per CDR3 protein. The data hold about a million distinct CDR3 sequences, with 51% observed a single time. The origin of this receptor is a woman aged 55-69 years in good health. This chain links TRBV11-1 with TRBJ2-7, with D uncertain. The sequencing sample was made of blood. CDR3 residues: CASSLNAGGVDEQYF. DNA of the CDR3: TGTGCCAGCAGCCTCAACGCAGGCGGCGTCGACGAGCAGTACTTC.